The 29 T cell receptor beta chains listed next were all sequenced from one sample in a study of T-cell reconstitution after alpha-beta-depleted transplantation in children. Researchers prepared the TCRbeta library using unique molecular identifiers, the study reports. Each CDR3 protein is one row after TCRdb ran MiXCR on the PCR reads. The sample consists of 500,000 to 650,000 distinct CDR3 sequences, about an eighth of them appearing once. The material was PBMCs, mostly from graft donor cells, obtained 180 days after TCRalphabeta/CD19-depleted stem cell transplant. The receptor source for this set is a female patient between 2 and 15 years old who had a stem cell transplant for aplastic anemia, so the T cells may come from the graft donor.

V gene TRBV20-1 combines with J gene TRBJ2-5; no clear D. Germline assignment: CDR1 DFQATT and CDR2 SNEGSKA (reference sequence). CDR3 length: 15 amino acids. Trimming cost V 3 bases and J 1 base, with 15 bases left between them. This chain's CDR3 is CSASSLLRLQETQYF. CDR3 in DNA: TGCAGTGCTAGTTCTTTGTTACGGCTCCAAGAGACCCAGTACTTC.

Many counts were recorded for this clonotype. J is TRBJ2-1 and V is TRBV29-1, with no clear D. Per germline, CDR1 SQVTM and CDR2 ANQGSEA. The V and J ends lost 2 bases and 4 bases respectively, with 6 bases between them. The CDR3 consists of 12 residues. The DNA for the CDR3 is TGCAGCGTTGAACGCCGATACAATGAGCAGTTCTTC. Encoded protein: CSVERRYNEQFF.

The CDR3 coding sequence is TGTGCCAGCACCCAGGACGGGGCCGTGGAGTACTTC. This sequence encodes CASTQDGAVEYF. The chain carries TRBV6-5 and TRBJ2-5; D is perhaps TRBD1 or TRBD2 (5 bases each). CDR3 length: 12 amino acids. The V gene's germline CDR1 is MNHEY and CDR2 SVGAGI. With 7 bases removed from V and 12 bases from J, the gap between germline ends came to 18 bases.

The chain links TRBV12-3 or TRBV12-4 to TRBJ2-2, with D unclear. This CDR3 has 16 amino acids. The germline V and J ends were trimmed by 5 bases and 3 bases, with 16 bases remaining between them. The CDR3 region is CASSPRLWFDTGELFF. In DNA form, the CDR3 reads TGTGCCAGCAGTCCCCGGTTGTGGTTCGACACCGGGGAGCTGTTTTTT.

This clonotype has just a few counts. This rearrangement joins TRBV7-9 to TRBJ2-1; 8 nucleotides align to TRBD2. Unmatched junction bases numbered 10, after V lost 5 bases and J lost 1 base. The CDR3 length is 17 residues. CDR1 and CDR2 from the germline V gene are SEHNR and FQNEAQ (reference sequence). The CDR3 here is CASSPREREWSYNEQFF. The CDR3 region has the DNA TGTGCCAGCAGCCCGAGAGAGCGGGAGTGGTCCTACAATGAGCAGTTCTTC.

This clonotype showed up just a few times. The chain carries TRBV27 and TRBJ2-5; perhaps TRBD2 as D (5 bases). CDR1 is MNHEY, CDR2 SMNVEV, per germline (reference sequence). The CDR3 runs to 16 residues. V was shortened by 6 bases and J by 0 bases, with 17 bases between the two germline ends. The CDR3 sequence is CASSPLVRMYQETQYF. In DNA, the CDR3 is TGTGCCAGCAGCCCACTAGTGCGGATGTACCAAGAGACCCAGTACTTC.

J is TRBJ2-4 and V is TRBV20-1; the D is unclear. This CDR3 has 15 amino acids. V lost 6 bases to trimming and J lost 0 bases, with 15 bases between them. In germline, CDR1 is DFQATT, CDR2 SNEGSKA (reference sequence). The CDR3 DNA reads TGCAGTGCCCCGTTTTGGGCTTTAGCCAAAAACATTCAGTACTTC. Translated, it gives CSAPFWALAKNIQYF.

CDR3 sequence (DNA): TGTGCCAGCAGGTCCGTGGGAGGTAGAGAGACCCAGTACTTC. As protein: CASRSVGGRETQYF. The V call is TRBV7-6, the J call TRBJ2-5, with D perhaps matching TRBD2 (6 bases). This CDR3 is 14 amino acids long. From germline, CDR1 is SGHVS and CDR2 FNYEAQ. Trimming pared 6 bases from V and 4 bases from J, leaving 15 bases between.

The V call is TRBV7-9, the J call TRBJ1-1; D is uncertain. V lost 0 bases and J lost 0, with 11 bases in between. The CDR3 has 16 amino acids. Looked up from germline, CDR1 is SEHNR and CDR2 is FQNEAQ (reference sequence). This CDR3 reads CASSLAPLFMNTEAFF. The CDR3 DNA sequence: TGTGCCAGCAGCTTAGCGCCACTCTTCATGAACACTGAAGCTTTCTTT. Variable domain in full (rest from reference TRBV7-9 and TRBJ1-1): DTGVSQNPRHKITKRGQNVTFRCDPISEHNRLYWYRQTLGQGPEFLTYFQNEAQLEKSRLLSDRFSAERPKGSFSTLEIQRTEQGDSAMYLCASSLAPLFMNTEAFFGQGTRLTVV.

This clonotype has ten or more counts. The chain carries TRBV10-3 and TRBJ2-1, with TRBD2 identical over 7 bases. The CDR3 sequence is 12 residues long. Germline loops: CDR1 ENHRY, CDR2 SYGVKD. Trimming at V came to 2 bases and at J to 16 bases, leaving 8 bases not matched to a gene. For the CDR3, the DNA is TGTGCCATCAGTGAGCAGCGGGATCGGTCCTTCTTC. This gives the protein CAISEQRDRSFF.

This clonotype was counted only a few times. The chain joins TRBV6-2 or TRBV6-3 to TRBJ1-1; 8 bases align to TRBD1. J was trimmed by 5 bases and V by 6 bases; bases with no gene match: 8. Germline V gene lookup returns CDR1 MNHEY and CDR2 SVGEGT. The CDR3 loop spans 14 amino acids. The DNA of the CDR3 is TGTGCCAGCAGCACCAGGGGGCGAAGGACTGAAGCTTTCTTT. It translates to CASSTRGRRTEAFF.

Note on this clonotype: The CDR3 ends on some other residue instead of the conserved phenylalanine or tryptophan, so this is likely a read error. The J gene is TRBJ1-5, the V gene TRBV12-3 or TRBV12-4; the D gene is possibly TRBD1 (5 bases). This CDR3 is built from 14 residues. The V end lost 7 bases, the J end lost 4 bases, and 14 bases lay between the germline ends. The CDR3 region has the DNA TGTGCCAGCACAAACCGGGGGAAAAATCAGCCCCAGCATTTA. It encodes CASTNRGKNQPQHL.

The chain recombines TRBV20-1 with TRBJ2-7; D may be TRBD2 (5 bases). V was shortened by 5 bases and J by 3 bases, with 17 bases between the two germline ends. Germline CDR1 and CDR2: DFQATT and SNEGSKA (reference sequence). The CDR3 consists of 14 residues. The CDR3 protein is CSASGNQASYEQYF. In DNA form, the CDR3 reads TGCAGTGCTTCGGGGAACCAGGCGAGCTACGAGCAGTACTTC.

The gene calls are TRBV18 and TRBJ1-1; 7 bases align to TRBD1. The CDR3 has 15 residues. V lost 0 bases and J lost 1; bases outside the gene matches: 2. Germline values: CDR1 KGHSH, CDR2 LQKENI. The chain's CDR3 is CASSPPRQGNTEAFF. The CDR3 coding sequence is TGTGCCAGCTCACCACCGCGACAGGGGAACACTGAAGCTTTCTTT. Filled out from reference TRBV18 and TRBJ1-1, the complete variable domain reads NAGVMQNPRHLVRRRGQEARLRCSPMKGHSHVYWYRQLPEEGLKFMVYLQKENIIDESGMPKERFSAEFPKEGPSILRIQQVVRGDSAAYFCASSPPRQGNTEAFFGQGTRLTVV.

The genes are TRBV20-1 and TRBJ2-2; the match to TRBD2 covers 14 bases. The CDR3 runs to 16 residues. Germline lookup yields CDR1 DFQATT and CDR2 SNEGSKA (reference sequence). The V gene end was trimmed by 6 bases and the J gene end by 5 bases; junction bases not matched to a gene: 8. In DNA, the CDR3 is TGCAGTGCGAAGGGACTAGCGGGAGTGCGTACCGGGGAGCTGTTTTTT. It specifies CSAKGLAGVRTGELFF.

The CDR3 sequence is CASSFLAESSYNEQFF. The CDR3 DNA reads as TGTGCCAGCAGTTTTTTAGCGGAAAGTTCCTACAATGAGCAGTTCTTC. The J gene is TRBJ2-1, the V gene TRBV28, with a weak D call TRBD2 (6 bases). The germline V gene encodes CDR1 MDHEN and CDR2 SYDVKM. Trimming left V 3 bases short and J 1 base short, with 13 bases between. This CDR3 has 16 residues.

This clonotype was recorded many times. The chain couples TRBV5-1 to TRBJ1-4; 7 nucleotides align to TRBD1. This CDR3 region has 14 residues. The V gene's germline CDR1 is SGHRS and CDR2 YFSETQ. Losses at the gene ends were 4 bases for V and 8 bases for J; bases not matched to a gene: 8. CDR3 sequence: CASSPNTGAEKLFF. CDR3 DNA sequence: TGCGCCAGCAGCCCGAATACAGGGGCCGAAAAACTGTTTTTT.

This clonotype has a handful of counts. The genes are TRBV28 and TRBJ2-5; no firm D call. The CDR3 length is 13 residues. The V end was cut by 6 bases, the J end by 1 base, with 9 bases between. CDR1 is MDHEN, CDR2 SYDVKM, per germline. CDR3 region: CASRSFPQETQYF. The CDR3, as DNA: TGTGCCAGCAGATCATTCCCCCAAGAGACCCAGTACTTC.

This clonotype showed up many times. The chain carries TRBV28 and TRBJ2-3; tentatively, D is TRBD2 (5 bases). Germline V gene lookup returns CDR1 MDHEN and CDR2 SYDVKM. The CDR3 length is 15 residues. V was shortened by 4 bases and J by 8 bases, with 19 bases between the two germline ends. The CDR3 DNA sequence: TGTGCCAGCAGTTCCCCCGGGGAAGGGAGAAGTACGCAGTATTTT. Residues: CASSSPGEGRSTQYF.

V usage is TRBV7-8 and J usage is TRBJ2-3; 8 bases are shared with TRBD2. V gave up 0 bases and J gave up 5 bases; unmatched junction bases: 7. The CDR3 covers 16 residues. CDR1 and CDR2 from the germline V gene are SGHVS and FQNEAQ. DNA of the CDR3: TGTGCCAGCAGCTTAGCTAACGCGGGGGGCTTAGATACGCAGTATTTT. Translation gives CASSLANAGGLDTQYF.

This clonotype was picked up many times. Its ends do not fully match the called genes, so a read error is possible. The chain employs TRBV20-1 and TRBJ2-4; 8 nucleotides agree with TRBD1. CDR3 size: 20 residues. CDR1 and CDR2 from the germline V gene are DFQATT and SNEGSKA (reference sequence). The CDR3 is CSAREKTGGNPTLTKNIQYF. For the CDR3, the DNA is TGCAGTGCCAGAGAGAAAACAGGGGGGAACCCGACCTTAACCAAAAACATTCAGTACTTC.

This clonotype has a count of ten or more. The chain links TRBV7-2 to TRBJ2-3, with a weak D call TRBD2 (6 bases). The CDR3 totals 16 residues. Per the germline V gene, CDR1 is SGHTA and CDR2 is FQGNSA. The germline V and J ends were trimmed by 5 bases and 5 bases, with 20 bases remaining between them. The CDR3 DNA is TGTGCCAGCAGCGTCTCCCTGGCGGGCGGGGAAGATACGCAGTATTTT. As protein: CASSVSLAGGEDTQYF.

There are a few counts of this clonotype. This chain joins TRBV6-2 or TRBV6-3 and TRBJ2-3; TRBD2 aligns across 7 bases. Germline CDR1 MNHEY, CDR2 SVGEGT. The length of the CDR3 is 15 residues. V dropped 1 base and J dropped 6; count of bases not matched to a gene: 7. The CDR3 is CASSYWREREDTQYF. The CDR3 DNA is TGTGCCAGCAGTTACTGGCGGGAGCGAGAGGATACGCAGTATTTT.

This chain connects TRBV3-1 to TRBJ2-2, with 7 bases that match TRBD2. The CDR3 sequence is 16 residues long. With V trimmed by 1 base and J by 2 bases, 4 bases remained unmatched. Germline V CDR1 and CDR2: LGHDT, YNNKEL (reference sequence). CDR3 in DNA: TGTGCCAGCAGCCAAGGGCTAGCGGTAAACACCGGGGAGCTGTTTTTT. Translation gives CASSQGLAVNTGELFF.

This clonotype came up a few times. The rearrangement uses TRBV2 and TRBJ1-5, with D unclear. Germline V gene sequence: CDR1 SNHLY, CDR2 FYNNEI. Trimming shortened V by 1 base and J by 2 bases, and 12 bases separated the two germline ends. This CDR3 spans 16 amino acids. CDR3 bases: TGTGCCAGCAGTGAAGGTGGAGGCGGTGGCAATCAGCCCCAGCATTTT. Translation gives CASSEGGGGGNQPQHF. Variable domain in full (rest from reference TRBV2 and TRBJ1-5): EPEVTQTPSHQVTQMGQEVILRCVPISNHLYFYWYRQILGQKVEFLVSFYNNEISEKSEIFDDQFSVERPDGSNFTLKIRSTKLEDSAMYFCASSEGGGGGNQPQHFGDGTRLSIL.

In its sample, this clonotype was seen many times. The V gene is TRBV15, the J gene TRBJ2-1; TRBD2 agrees at 7 bases. With V trimmed by 0 bases and J by 0 bases, 5 bases remained unmatched. The CDR3 spans 17 residues. The germline gives CDR1 LNHNV, CDR2 YYDKDF (reference sequence). The CDR3 DNA sequence: TGTGCCACCAGCAGAGAGGCTAGCGGATACTCCTACAATGAGCAGTTCTTC. As protein: CATSREASGYSYNEQFF.

This chain joins TRBV28 and TRBJ1-2; D remains ambiguous. The germline CDR1 and CDR2 sequences are MDHEN and SYDVKM. Between the trimmed V and J ends, which lost 3 bases and 7 bases, there was a span of 15 bases. The CDR3 has 14 amino acids. The CDR3 sequence: CASSFKVTSGGYTF. CDR3 nucleotide sequence: TGTGCCAGCAGTTTTAAGGTGACCAGTGGTGGCTACACCTTC.

CDR3 residues: CASSPGGRAEAFF. CDR3 DNA sequence: TGTGCCAGCAGTCCAGGGGGCAGAGCTGAAGCTTTCTTT. This rearrangement joins TRBV7-9 to TRBJ1-1; 8 nucleotides line up with TRBD1. This CDR3 has 13 residues. In germline, CDR1 is SEHNR, CDR2 FQNEAQ (reference sequence). Trimming removed 6 bases from V and 6 bases from J; junction bases left unmatched: 6.

This clonotype came up a few times. The chain uses TRBV9 and TRBJ2-1; D uncertain. Between the trimmed V and J ends, which lost 0 bases and 6 bases, there was a span of 7 bases. The CDR3 length is 13 residues. CDR1 SGDLS and CDR2 YYNGEE come from the germline V gene. CDR3 residues: CASSVVPGNEQFF. DNA for the CDR3: TGTGCCAGCAGCGTAGTTCCGGGCAATGAGCAGTTCTTC.